A single sample is the source of the 30 T cell receptor beta chains below, sequenced in a study of CD8+CD57+ T cells in acquired aplastic anemia. By flow cytometry, patients selected for sequencing had shown an expansion of CD8+CD57+ cells. The template for TCR beta VDJ and CDR3 sequence profiling was genomic DNA. TCRdb processed the reads anew with MiXCR; each CDR3 protein has one entry. The repertoire holds under 350,000 distinct CDR3 sequences, roughly 59% seen once, with approximately 1.2% in the top ten. The specimen sequenced was sorted CD4+, CD8+, or CD8+CD57+ T cells (not recorded which) from PBMCs. These receptors came from a human donor with aplastic anemia.

This clonotype was observed a few times. A clone one base away is much larger, so this may be a read error. This chain uses TRBV11-2 with TRBJ1-1; D is unresolved. Germline V CDR1 and CDR2: SGHAT, FQNNGV. This CDR3 contains 15 residues. V lost 8 bases and J 4 bases, leaving 20 bases between the germline ends. The CDR3 sequence is CASGVVHLGSTEAFF. CDR3 bases: TGTGCCAGCGGCGTAGTTCATTTGGGGAGCACTGAAGCTTTCTTT.

About this clonotype: An end of the junction does not agree with germline; a read error may underlie this. CDR3 sequence (DNA): TGCGCCAGCAGCTTGACCGGACAGGCGGGGGTAGGCTACACCTTC. It translates to CASSLTGQAGVGYTF. The chain recombines TRBV5-5 with TRBJ1-2, with 7 bases lining up with TRBD1. This CDR3 is built from 15 residues. The germline V gene has CDR1 SGHKS and CDR2 YYEKEE (reference sequence). The full variable domain, with the rest looked up from reference TRBV5-5 and TRBJ1-2, is DAGVTQSPTHLIKTRGQQVTLRCSPISGHKSVSWYQQVLGQGPQFIFQYYEKEERGRGNFPDRFSARQFPNYSSELNVNALLLGDSALYLCASSLTGQAGVGYTFGSGTRLTVV.

This clonotype has at least ten counts. The genes are TRBV14 and TRBJ1-3, with 7 bases identical to TRBD1. This CDR3 has 14 residues. After removal of 5 bases from V and 6 bases from J, the junction contained 7 bases not matched to a gene. Germline-derived CDR1 and CDR2 are SGHDN and FVKESK. CDR3 nucleotides: TGTGCCAGCAGCATAGGGGGCCGAGAAAACACCATATATTTT. Translating gives CASSIGGRENTIYF.

This clonotype was seen at least ten times. V usage is TRBV12-3 or TRBV12-4 and J usage is TRBJ1-5; D remains ambiguous. This CDR3 region has 13 residues. Trimming stripped 3 bases from V and 7 bases from J, with 10 bases between. The CDR3 protein is CASSLDGYQPQHF. For the CDR3, the DNA is TGTGCCAGCAGTTTGGATGGATACCAGCCCCAGCATTTT.

In this sample, this clonotype turned up many times. The chain couples TRBV12-3 or TRBV12-4 to TRBJ1-3; unclear D gene. Trimming cost V 6 bases and J 4 bases, with 10 bases left between them. The CDR3 is 13 residues long. Here the CDR3 reads CASSRIRGNTIYF. Written as DNA, the CDR3 is TGTGCCAGCAGCCGAATTAGAGGAAACACCATATATTTT.

The chain couples TRBV7-6 to TRBJ2-1; D not resolved. CDR3 length: 13 residues. CDR1 is SGHVS and CDR2 is FNYEAQ in the germline V gene. With 1 base removed from V and 10 bases from J, the gap between germline ends came to 11 bases. CDR3 nucleotide sequence: TGTGCCAGCAGCTTAGACCCCATCGGGGAGCAGTTCTTC. Amino acids: CASSLDPIGEQFF.

The V and J genes are TRBV9 and TRBJ2-3, with D perhaps TRBD2 (6 bases). The V end was cut by 4 bases, the J end by 5 bases, with 14 bases between. The CDR3 has 14 amino acids. Germline values: CDR1 SGDLS, CDR2 YYNGEE. CDR3 loop: CASSPSRRGDTQYF. CDR3 bases: TGTGCCAGCAGCCCCTCACGGAGGGGAGATACGCAGTATTTT.

This clonotype was seen many times. This chain links TRBV10-3 with TRBJ1-1, with 8 nucleotides matching TRBD1. V shed 2 bases, J shed 4 bases, and the junction held 6 bases outside the gene matches. From germline, CDR1 is ENHRY and CDR2 SYGVKD. This CDR3 is 15 amino acids long. The CDR3 DNA reads as TGTGCCATCAGTGAGCTCAACAGGGGGGGCACTGAAGCTTTCTTT. Amino acid sequence: CAISELNRGGTEAFF.

This sequence joins TRBV12-3 or TRBV12-4 and TRBJ1-3; the D is unclear. The length of the CDR3 is 13 residues. Trimming cost V 5 bases and J 7 bases, with 12 bases left between them. CDR3 sequence: CASSHPAMNTIYF. For the CDR3, the DNA is TGTGCCAGCAGTCACCCGGCCATGAACACCATATATTTT.

This rearrangement joins TRBV30 to TRBJ1-3, with TRBD1 matching over 7 bases. The CDR3 spans 13 residues. Germline CDR1 and CDR2: GTSNPN and SVGIG (reference sequence). The V gene end was trimmed by 3 bases and the J gene end by 6 bases; junction bases not matched to a gene: 5. This CDR3 is CAWSPTGENTIYF. The CDR3 region has the DNA TGTGCCTGGAGCCCCACAGGGGAAAACACCATATATTTT.

This clonotype was observed many times. The CDR3 sequence: CASSGQGSEQYF. The CDR3 nucleotides are TGTGCCAGCTCGGGACAGGGTTCCGAGCAGTACTTC. The rearrangement uses TRBV7-9 and TRBJ2-7; 9 bases are shared with TRBD1. CDR1 and CDR2 from the germline V gene are SEHNR and FQNEAQ (reference sequence). V dropped 8 bases and J dropped 6; count of bases not matched to a gene: 5. There are 12 residues in the CDR3.

CDR3 sequence reads: CASRGTETQYF. DNA for the CDR3: TGTGCCAGCAGGGGGACAGAGACCCAGTACTTC. The chain is built from TRBV12-3 or TRBV12-4 and TRBJ2-5; D could derive from TRBD1 or TRBD2 (5 bases each). This CDR3 is 11 amino acids long. The germline V and J ends were trimmed by 6 bases and 4 bases, with 6 bases remaining between them.

The chain combines TRBV11-3 with TRBJ2-6; D ambiguous. V was clipped by 9 bases and J by 4 bases, with 16 bases between them. The germline gives CDR1 SGHNT, CDR2 YENEEA. CDR3 size: 15 residues. This CDR3 reads CASSPDLTGANVLTF. As DNA, the CDR3 is TGTGCCAGTAGTCCCGATTTAACCGGGGCCAACGTCCTGACTTTC.

This rearrangement joins TRBV6-2 or TRBV6-3 to TRBJ2-3, with a tentative D call TRBD2 (5 bases). V was trimmed by 4 bases and J by 3 bases, leaving 14 bases between them. CDR3 size: 15 residues. Germline CDR1 MNHEY, CDR2 SVGEGT. CDR3 sequence: CASSLAWPGTDTQYF. In nucleotides, the CDR3 is TGTGCCAGCAGTTTAGCGTGGCCTGGTACAGATACGCAGTATTTT.

The V and J genes are TRBV7-2 and TRBJ2-1; D not certain. Per germline, CDR1 SGHTA and CDR2 FQGNSA. The CDR3 has 15 residues. Trimming removed 1 base at V and 0 bases at J, with 7 bases between. The CDR3 region is CASSLGVGSYNEQFF. CDR3 in DNA: TGTGCCAGCAGCTTAGGCGTAGGCTCCTACAATGAGCAGTTCTTC.

This clonotype has more than one count but fewer than ten. The chain links TRBV7-2 to TRBJ1-5; D unclear. This CDR3 comprises 15 residues. The V end was cut by 1 base, the J end by 0 bases, with 7 bases between. CDR1 and CDR2 (germline): SGHTA, FQGNSA. As DNA, the CDR3 is TGTGCCAGCAGCTTAGGACCAGGTAGCAATCAGCCCCAGCATTTT. Protein sequence: CASSLGPGSNQPQHF.

The chain has TRBV24-1 and TRBJ2-7, with D unresolved. The germline V gene encodes CDR1 KGHDR and CDR2 SFDVKD. This CDR3 spans 13 amino acids. V gave up 3 bases and J gave up 5 bases, with 10 bases separating them. The CDR3 region has the DNA TGTGCCACCAGTGATCGAGTTACCCACGAGCAGTACTTC. It is translated as CATSDRVTHEQYF.

This clonotype was counted many times. The chain has TRBV12-3 or TRBV12-4 and TRBJ2-5; D gene unclear. V lost 1 base to trimming and J lost 5 bases, with 14 bases between them. The CDR3 totals 15 residues. The DNA of the CDR3 is TGTGCCAGCAGTTTAGGTTTGGAACTTGGGGAGACCCAGTACTTC. Protein product: CASSLGLELGETQYF.

The V call is TRBV7-9, the J call TRBJ2-5; perhaps TRBD1 as D (5 bases). The V end lost 6 bases, the J end lost 4 bases, and 15 bases lay between the germline ends. From germline, CDR1 is SEHNR and CDR2 FQNEAQ (reference sequence). The CDR3 contains 14 residues. The CDR3 spells CASSPDRAGETQYF. CDR3 coding DNA: TGTGCCAGCAGTCCCGACAGAGCTGGAGAGACCCAGTACTTC.

This chain joins TRBV5-1 and TRBJ2-7; 9 nucleotides agree with TRBD2. The V segment lost 10 bases and the J segment 2 bases; nucleotides outside the gene matches: 7. This CDR3 comprises 13 residues. Germline loops: CDR1 SGHRS, CDR2 YFSETQ. The CDR3 bases are TGCGCCTCTTCCGGCGGGGGGGCCTACGAGCAGTACTTC. This gives the protein CASSGGGAYEQYF.

This clonotype appeared many times. V is TRBV15 and J is TRBJ1-2; unclear D gene. Germline loops: CDR1 LNHNV, CDR2 YYDKDF (reference sequence). Between the trimmed V and J ends, which lost 1 base and 2 bases, there was a span of 14 bases. The CDR3 consists of 16 residues. CDR3 residues: CATSRGGAALNYGYTF. The CDR3 DNA follows: TGTGCCACCAGCAGAGGTGGAGCAGCCCTAAACTATGGCTACACCTTC.

This clonotype came up many times. The chain combines TRBV2 with TRBJ1-5; D is ambiguous. Per germline, CDR1 SNHLY and CDR2 FYNNEI. Trimming removed 4 bases at V and 3 bases at J, with 16 bases between. The CDR3 length is 16 residues. Written as DNA, the CDR3 is TGTGCCAGCAGTGTCAACGAAGGGAGGGCCAATCAGCCCCAGCATTTT. Amino acids: CASSVNEGRANQPQHF.

This clonotype was counted many times. The rearrangement links TRBV20-1 to TRBJ1-6; D unclear. Germline V lookup: CDR1 DFQATT, CDR2 SNEGSKA (reference sequence). The CDR3 is 14 residues long. Between the trimmed V and J ends, which lost 6 bases and 0 bases, there was a span of 9 bases. The CDR3 DNA follows: TGCAGTGCGGCTATTAGCTCCTATAATTCACCCCTCCACTTT. Amino acids: CSAAISSYNSPLHF.

The V and J genes are TRBV29-1 and TRBJ1-4, with TRBD1 matching 9 bases. Per germline, CDR1 SQVTM and CDR2 ANQGSEA. Losses at the gene ends were 5 bases for V and 7 bases for J; bases not matched to a gene: 5. The CDR3 totals 13 residues. The CDR3 DNA is TGCAGCGTTTACGGACAGGGGTCTGAAAAACTGTTTTTT. Translated, it gives CSVYGQGSEKLFF.

The chain has TRBV5-1 and TRBJ1-2; TRBD1 might be the D (5 bases). Germline V gene data show CDR1 as SGHRS and CDR2 as YFSETQ. With 1 base removed from V and 8 bases from J, the gap between germline ends came to 24 bases. The CDR3 covers 17 residues. The chain's CDR3 is CASSLWGWRKDVWGYTF. CDR3 DNA sequence: TGCGCCAGCAGCTTGTGGGGGTGGAGGAAGGACGTTTGGGGCTACACCTTC.

The chain links TRBV5-6 to TRBJ1-1, with a possible D match to TRBD1 (6 bases). The CDR3 spans 12 residues. From germline, CDR1 is SGHDT and CDR2 YYEEEE. The V gene lost 5 bases and the J gene lost 4 bases, with 9 bases spanning the gap. CDR3 in amino acids: CASSQGGTEAFF. CDR3 sequence (DNA): TGTGCCAGCAGTCAAGGGGGCACTGAAGCTTTCTTT.

This chain links TRBV7-2 with TRBJ1-2; no definite D call. The germline V and J ends were trimmed by 0 bases and 2 bases, with 10 bases remaining between them. The CDR3 contains 15 residues. Germline V gives CDR1 SGHTA, CDR2 FQGNSA. The CDR3 coding sequence is TGTGCCAGCAGCTTAGCTCCGGGTGTGAACTATGGCTACACCTTC. Amino acids: CASSLAPGVNYGYTF.

In its sample, this clonotype was seen many times. CDR3 in DNA: TGTGCCAGCAGCCAACCCGACAGGGGGCAAGGCGAGCAGTACTTC. Amino acids: CASSQPDRGQGEQYF. The chain recombines TRBV16 with TRBJ2-7, with TRBD1 matching 10 bases. CDR1 KGHSY and CDR2 FQNENV come from the germline V gene. This CDR3 is built from 15 residues. V lost 2 bases, J lost 6 bases, and 7 bases stayed unmatched. Drawing the rest from reference TRBV16 and TRBJ2-7, the complete variable domain is GEEVAQTPKHLVRGEGQKAKLYCAPIKGHSYVFWYQQVLKNEFKFLISFQNENVFDETGMPKERFSAKCLPNSPCSLEIQATKLEDSAVYFCASSQPDRGQGEQYFGPGTRLTVT.

V gene TRBV7-2 combines with J gene TRBJ2-7; D remains ambiguous. The CDR3 totals 12 residues. V gave up 5 bases and J gave up 6 bases, with 11 bases separating them. Germline CDR1 is SGHTA and CDR2 is FQGNSA. The CDR3 DNA sequence: TGTGCCAGCAGCCCAGGTCAGACCGAGCAGTACTTC. Translation gives CASSPGQTEQYF.

This chain connects TRBV20-1 to TRBJ2-7; D tentatively fits TRBD1 or TRBD2 (5 bases each). The CDR3 covers 13 residues. V was pared by 6 bases and J by 3 bases, with 15 bases between. Looked up from germline, CDR1 is DFQATT and CDR2 is SNEGSKA (reference sequence). The CDR3 loop is CSARGDRRYEQYF. The DNA for the CDR3 is TGCAGTGCGCGAGGGGACCGTCGCTACGAGCAGTACTTC.